The 21 T cell receptor beta chains listed next were all sequenced from one sample in a study of radiotherapy plus CTLA-4 blockade in lung cancer listed by TCRdb under 2018. The library was produced with the immunoSEQ multiplex PCR assay. Not all clones reach the TCRdb copy of this immuneACCESS table, which keeps in-frame sequences only. Checked studies attribute under half of the gap to unresolved V genes and leave the rest unexplained. Here the sample has under 65,000 clones; about 80% occur a single time. The ten largest clones add up to around 6.6% of the sample. The sequencing used peripheral blood, collected from a patient treated with radiotherapy plus ipilimumab. The receptors were sampled from a human donor with non-small cell lung cancer whose response to radiotherapy plus ipilimumab could not be evaluated.

The chain is built from TRBV13 and TRBJ2-7; the D gene is possibly TRBD2 (6 bases). CDR1 is PRHDT and CDR2 is FYEKMQ in the germline V gene (reference sequence). This CDR3 comprises 12 residues. The V and J ends lost 4 bases and 6 bases respectively, with 10 bases between them. The chain's CDR3 is CASSWGGREQYF. The CDR3 coding sequence is TGTGCCAGCAGCTGGGGAGGCCGCGAGCAGTACTTC.

The chain combines TRBV5-1 with TRBJ1-4; D remains unclear. This CDR3 has 12 residues. The germline V and J ends were trimmed by 2 bases and 8 bases, with 7 bases remaining between them. Germline V gene sequence: CDR1 SGHRS, CDR2 YFSETQ. The CDR3 loop reads CASSFSGEKLFF. The CDR3 bases are TGCGCCAGCAGCTTTTCGGGGGAAAAACTGTTTTTT.

The genes are TRBV18 and TRBJ2-1; TRBD2 matches at 7 bases. CDR1 KGHSH and CDR2 LQKENI come from the germline V gene. V trimming: 3 bases; J trimming: 0 bases; junction bases outside the gene matches: 2. The CDR3 is 15 amino acids. The CDR3 DNA is TGTGCCAGCTCACCCGGGACTACCTCCTACAATGAGCAGTTCTTC. This encodes CASSPGTTSYNEQFF. The whole variable domain, remainder taken from reference TRBV18 and TRBJ2-1, is NAGVMQNPRHLVRRRGQEARLRCSPMKGHSHVYWYRQLPEEGLKFMVYLQKENIIDESGMPKERFSAEFPKEGPSILRIQQVVRGDSAAYFCASSPGTTSYNEQFFGPGTRLTVL.

The genes are TRBV6-1 and TRBJ1-1; TRBD1 aligns across 7 bases. The CDR3 loop spans 13 amino acids. Germline lookup yields CDR1 MNHNS and CDR2 SASEGT. Germline trimming cut 5 bases from V and 3 bases from J; bases unmatched to any gene: 3. CDR3 nucleotide sequence: TGTGCCAGCAGTACCGACAGGGACACTGAAGCTTTCTTT. It is translated as CASSTDRDTEAFF.

The chain employs TRBV15 and TRBJ2-5; 7 bases align to TRBD1. The J call may be faulty, since TRBJ2-7 better matches the DNA end. The CDR3 runs to 14 residues. CDR1 is LNHNV, CDR2 YYDKDF, per germline (reference sequence). The CDR3 nucleotides read TGTGCCACCAGCCCTAGGGACAGCACCTACGAGCAGTACTTC. This sequence encodes CATSPRDSTYEQYF.

This clone was seen a few times. V and J are TRBV6-1 and TRBJ1-1; D is unclear. Germline lookup yields CDR1 MNHNS and CDR2 SASEGT. CDR3 size: 13 residues. Trimming removed 2 bases at V and 3 bases at J, with 7 bases between. This CDR3 reads CASSEPQYTEAFF. DNA of the CDR3: TGTGCCAGCAGTGAACCTCAGTACACTGAAGCTTTCTTT.

The gene calls are TRBV19 and TRBJ2-2; 13 nucleotides match TRBD2. This CDR3 contains 19 residues. V shed 5 bases and J 0 bases; nucleotides not matched to a gene: 9. Per the germline V gene, CDR1 is LNHDA and CDR2 is SQIVND (reference sequence). This CDR3 is CASSPSRLAGGANTGELFF. In DNA form, the CDR3 reads TGTGCCAGTAGTCCCTCGAGACTAGCGGGAGGAGCGAACACCGGGGAGCTGTTTTTT.

Details on this clone: Other DNA sequences in this specimen translate into the identical CDR3. This chain's CDR3 is CASSPQGGGGTDTQYF. DNA of the CDR3: TGTGCCAGCTCACCACAAGGGGGCGGGGGCACAGATACGCAGTATTTT. J is TRBJ2-3 and V is TRBV18; D is possibly TRBD1 (7 bases). V lost 1 base and J 1 base, leaving 12 bases between the germline ends. The length of the CDR3 is 16 residues. Germline CDR1 KGHSH, CDR2 LQKENI.

This chain uses TRBV19 with TRBJ1-1; a possible D gene is TRBD1 (5 bases). Trimming shortened V by 3 bases and J by 2 bases, and 13 bases separated the two germline ends. CDR3 length equals 15 residues. Germline CDR1 is LNHDA and CDR2 is SQIVND (reference sequence). CDR3 DNA sequence: TGTGCCAGTAGTATCGTAGGGGACTATAACACTGAAGCTTTCTTT. This codes for CASSIVGDYNTEAFF.

The chain has TRBV5-5 and TRBJ1-3; 7 bases are a match to TRBD1. After removal of 1 base from V and 0 bases from J, the junction contained 13 bases not matched to a gene. In germline, CDR1 is SGHKS, CDR2 YYEKEE (reference sequence). The CDR3 totals 19 residues. The chain's CDR3 is CASSLLSGQAMSSGNTIYF. In DNA, the CDR3 is TGTGCCAGCAGCTTGCTATCCGGACAGGCCATGAGCTCTGGAAACACCATATATTTT.

V and J are TRBV2 and TRBJ2-2; 11 nucleotides match TRBD1. The CDR3 totals 14 residues. V shed 7 bases, J shed 5 bases, and the junction held 3 bases outside the gene matches. The germline V gene encodes CDR1 SNHLY and CDR2 FYNNEI. The CDR3 DNA reads as TGTGCCAGCATGGGACAGGGGGGTACCGGGGAGCTGTTTTTT. Translated, it gives CASMGQGGTGELFF.

This clone was detected a few times. This chain uses TRBV11-2 with TRBJ1-1; 8 bases agree with TRBD1. This CDR3 spans 18 amino acids. The germline V gene has CDR1 SGHAT and CDR2 FQNNGV. With 1 base clipped from V and 3 bases from J, the junction kept 13 bases outside the gene matches. The CDR3, as DNA: TGTGCCAGCAGCTTAGTGCTGACAGGGGCGCCTAGTGACACTGAAGCTTTCTTT. As protein: CASSLVLTGAPSDTEAFF.

The V and J genes are TRBV5-5 and TRBJ2-4, with D possibly being TRBD2 (6 bases). With 1 base removed from V and 4 bases from J, the gap between germline ends came to 15 bases. CDR1 SGHKS and CDR2 YYEKEE come from the germline V gene (reference sequence). This CDR3 is 16 amino acids long. The CDR3, as DNA: TGTGCCAGCAGCTTGTCAACTAGCACCCCGAAAAACATTCAGTACTTC. Encoded protein: CASSLSTSTPKNIQYF.

The chain combines TRBV7-9 with TRBJ1-4; D may be TRBD1 (6 bases). The CDR3 is 15 residues long. Germline values: CDR1 SEHNR, CDR2 FQNEAQ (reference sequence). Trimming pared 2 bases from V and 6 bases from J, leaving 13 bases between. CDR3 sequence: CASSLRSRGYEKLFF. CDR3 bases: TGTGCCAGCAGCTTAAGAAGCAGGGGATATGAAAAACTGTTTTTT. The full variable domain, its missing parts supplied by reference TRBV7-9 and TRBJ1-4, is DTGVSQNPRHKITKRGQNVTFRCDPISEHNRLYWYRQTLGQGPEFLTYFQNEAQLEKSRLLSDRFSAERPKGSFSTLEIQRTEQGDSAMYLCASSLRSRGYEKLFFGSGTQLSVL.

J is TRBJ2-7 and V is TRBV11-2; TRBD1 matches 9 bases. The CDR3 is made up of 14 amino acids. CDR1 and CDR2 (germline): SGHAT, FQNNGV. Trimming took 5 bases from V and 2 from J; bases not matched to a gene: 4. The CDR3 sequence: CASSLRTGAYEQYF. The CDR3 DNA reads TGTGCCAGCAGCCTACGGACAGGGGCCTACGAGCAGTACTTC.

The chain is built from TRBV4-1 and TRBJ2-1; weak D call: TRBD2 (6 bases). The CDR3 has 15 amino acids. Looked up from germline, CDR1 is MGHRA and CDR2 is YSYEKL. V was pared by 8 bases and J by 4 bases, with 18 bases between. The CDR3 DNA follows: TGCGCCAGCGAGTTTCGACTAGGAGATTACAATGAGCAGTTCTTC. The encoded protein is CASEFRLGDYNEQFF.

The chain uses TRBV25-1 and TRBJ2-7; D is undetermined. Germline V gives CDR1 MGHDK, CDR2 SYGVNS. This CDR3 has 14 residues. Trimming removed 3 bases at V and 3 bases at J, with 12 bases between. In DNA form, the CDR3 reads TGTGCCAGCAGTGAGCACGGAGTCGGCTACGAGCAGTACTTC. It encodes CASSEHGVGYEQYF.

The chain combines TRBV7-2 with TRBJ2-7; 9 bases match TRBD2. V gave up 5 bases and J gave up 3 bases; unmatched junction bases: 8. Germline values: CDR1 SGHTA, CDR2 FQGNSA. There are 15 residues in the CDR3. CDR3 in DNA: TGTGCCAGCAGCGCAGGGACTAGCACAAGCTACGAGCAGTACTTC. Its protein is CASSAGTSTSYEQYF.

CDR3 sequence reads: CASSLGARTASTDTQYF. CDR3 bases: TGCGCCAGCAGCTTGGGGGCCCGGACAGCTAGCACAGATACGCAGTATTTT. The chain combines TRBV5-1 with TRBJ2-3; D is possibly TRBD1 (6 bases). The CDR3 has 17 residues. V lost 0 bases and J lost 0, with 14 bases in between. Germline V gives CDR1 SGHRS, CDR2 YFSETQ.

V usage is TRBV9 and J usage is TRBJ2-5; TRBD1 aligns across 9 bases. Judging by the DNA end, TRBJ2-7 fits better; the J call may be wrong. Looked up from germline, CDR1 is SGDLS and CDR2 is YYNGEE. The CDR3 loop spans 14 amino acids. The CDR3 here is CASSLGQGPYEQYF. The CDR3 bases are TGTGCCAGCAGCCTTGGACAGGGGCCCTACGAGCAGTACTTC.

The gene calls are TRBV7-9 and TRBJ1-1; D gene ambiguous. Trimming cost V 3 bases and J 3 bases, with 11 bases left between them. CDR1 and CDR2 from the germline V gene are SEHNR and FQNEAQ (reference sequence). This CDR3 has 14 residues. The CDR3 DNA follows: TGTGCCAGCAGCTTTCCCAGGTCGGACACTGAAGCTTTCTTT. This gives the protein CASSFPRSDTEAFF.